The T cell receptor beta chain under discussion was sequenced for a study of monozygotic twins with inflammatory bowel disease. Study findings and constraints: Healthy co-twins showed greater TCRbeta diversity (inverse Simpson) than IBD patients.

With eight separate reactions per sample, the authors made cDNA. The template-switching step introduced UMIs that carried a 6-nucleotide sample barcode. Nested PCRs of around 15 and 9 cycles, two in total, were run on TCRalpha and TCRbeta cDNA. TCRdb reprocessed the 5' RACE reads, with one entry per CDR3 protein and no DNA. This listing includes 300,000 to 450,000 distinct CDR3 sequences. In regard to this clonotype: The target antigen is unknown.

Germline V lookup: CDR1 SNHLY, CDR2 FYNNEI. The CDR3 length is 14 residues. Material: blood. This TCR came from a human donor with ulcerative colitis or Crohn's disease, or a healthy co-twin of an affected twin (not recorded which). V gene TRBV2 combines with J gene TRBJ2-5; as DNA is missing, the TRBD2 call by TCRdb cannot be tested. The CDR3 sequence: CASSVGLGFSAQYF.